The rows below give T cell receptor beta chains drawn from one sample of a study of PD-L1 blockade in urothelial cancer. Profiling relied on immunoSEQ multiplex PCR, and the TCRdb table lists in-frame clones only, not all of them. In the table there are fewer than 40,000 clones, about 87% of which are singletons. The sample in question was PBMCs, obtained around atezolizumab (anti-PD-L1) treatment. These receptors were obtained from a man aged 45 to 65 with urothelial cancer. Each CDR3 is given with its conserved first and last residue. D genes are given only for firm matches. Rows give clone size only sometimes, using once, few, many, or a class for an expanded clone.

d_call,clone_size,v_call,j_call,cdr3_nt,cdr3_aa
.,.,TRBV5-6,TRBJ2-1,TGTGCCAGCAGCTTGGTCGGGCAGGGAAACTACAATGAGCAGTTCTTC,CASSLVGQGNYNEQFF
.,.,TRBV5-4,TRBJ1-1,TGTGCCAGCAACCAAGGGGGGGAGAACACTGAAGCTTTCTTT,CASNQGGENTEAFF
.,.,TRBV28,TRBJ2-5,TGTGCCAGCAGTTTATACAAAGCGGAGCGGAGCCAAGAGACCCAGTACTTC,CASSLYKAERSQETQYF
TRBD1,.,TRBV7-2,TRBJ1-5,TGTGCCAGCAGCTTAGGGGGGACAGGGGTCAATCAGCCCCAGCATTTT,CASSLGGTGVNQPQHF
TRBD2,.,TRBV7-6,TRBJ2-5,TGTGCCAGCAGCTTCGCCGCCGGACCCGGGACTAGCGGGGCCAATCAAGAGACCCAGTACTTC,CASSFAAGPGTSGANQETQYF
.,.,TRBV28,TRBJ2-1,TGTGCCAGCAACCCCCGGGACTACAATGAGCAGTTCTTC,CASNPRDYNEQFF
TRBD2,few,TRBV29-1,TRBJ2-5,TGCAGCGTTGATCCGGGACTAGCGGCCGGGGCGGGGACCCAGTACTTC,CSVDPGLAAGAGTQYF
.,few,TRBV6-5,TRBJ1-6,TGTGCCAGCACCCCGGGAGCGGCCTATAATTCACCCCTCCACTTT,CASTPGAAYNSPLHF
.,.,TRBV2,TRBJ1-2,TGTGCCAGTCAATGGGAGGGGGGATATGGCTACACCTTC,CASQWEGGYGYTF
.,.,TRBV7-6,TRBJ2-5,TGTGCCAGCAGCTTAGATCATCCCAGGGAAGGAAAGACCCAGTACTTC,CASSLDHPREGKTQYF
.,.,TRBV25-1,TRBJ2-1,TGTGCCAGCAGTGATGGGATATACCCGGGACAACAATACAATGAGCAGTTCTTC,CASSDGIYPGQQYNEQFF
.,few,TRBV27,TRBJ1-5,TGTGCCAGCAGTTTTCTGTCGGGTCAGCCCCAGCATTTT,CASSFLSGQPQHF
TRBD2,.,TRBV28,TRBJ2-7,TGTGCCAGCAGCTTCTCACAGGGACTAGCGGGAGTCAACGAGCAGTACTTC,CASSFSQGLAGVNEQYF
.,.,TRBV27,TRBJ2-1,TGTGCCAGCAGTTTGGGAACCAACAGGGATCGTGGTGAGCAGTTCTTC,CASSLGTNRDRGEQFF
TRBD2,.,TRBV14,TRBJ2-1,TGTGCCAGCAGCCATCCACTAGCGGGAGGGTATAATGAGCAGTTCTTC,CASSHPLAGGYNEQFF
.,.,TRBV15,TRBJ2-3,TGTGCCACCAGCAGAGTAGGTCAGGGTATAGTCACAGATACGCAGTATTTT,CATSRVGQGIVTDTQYF
TRBD1,.,TRBV4-1,TRBJ2-1,TGCGCCAGCAGCCCACCGGGACAGTCGTTCAATGAGCAGTTCTTC,CASSPPGQSFNEQFF
TRBD2,.,TRBV2,TRBJ2-3,TGTGCCAGCAGATACGGGACTAGTCCTGCAGATACGCAGTATTTT,CASRYGTSPADTQYF
TRBD1,.,TRBV30,TRBJ1-2,TGTGCCTGGAGTACAGGGGTGATCGGCTATGGCTACACCTTC,CAWSTGVIGYGYTF